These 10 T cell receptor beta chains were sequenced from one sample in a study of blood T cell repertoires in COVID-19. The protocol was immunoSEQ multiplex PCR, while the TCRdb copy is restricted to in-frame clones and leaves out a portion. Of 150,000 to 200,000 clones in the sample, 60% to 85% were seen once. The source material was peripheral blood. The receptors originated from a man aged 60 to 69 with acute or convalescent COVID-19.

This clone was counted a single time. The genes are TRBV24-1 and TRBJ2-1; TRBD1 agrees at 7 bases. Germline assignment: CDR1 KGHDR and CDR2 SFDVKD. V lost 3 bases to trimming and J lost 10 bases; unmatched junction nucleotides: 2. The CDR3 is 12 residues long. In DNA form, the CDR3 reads TGTGCCACCAGTGATACAGGGGACGAGCAGTTCTTC. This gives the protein CATSDTGDEQFF.

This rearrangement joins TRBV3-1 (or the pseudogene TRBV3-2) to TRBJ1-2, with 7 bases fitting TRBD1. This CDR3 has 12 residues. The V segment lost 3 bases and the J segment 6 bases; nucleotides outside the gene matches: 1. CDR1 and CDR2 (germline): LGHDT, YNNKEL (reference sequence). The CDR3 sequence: CASSHDRDGYTF. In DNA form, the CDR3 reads TGTGCCAGCAGCCATGACAGGGATGGCTACACCTTC.

This CDR3 reads CASSKGPSKANEKLFF. The CDR3 region has the DNA TGCGCCAGCAGTAAGGGGCCTTCCAAGGCCAACGAAAAACTGTTTTTT. The chain links TRBV5-1 to TRBJ1-4; TRBD1 might be the D (5 bases). Trimming removed 5 bases from V and 8 bases from J, with 22 bases in between. CDR3 length: 16 residues. Per the germline V gene, CDR1 is SGHRS and CDR2 is YFSETQ.

CDR3 protein: CASSAIAGGPHNEQFF. The CDR3 coding sequence is TGTGCCAGCAGTGCAATAGCGGGGGGGCCCCACAATGAGCAGTTCTTC. The genes are TRBV6-4 and TRBJ2-1, with 11 bases lining up with TRBD2. Unmatched junction bases numbered 7, after V lost 4 bases and J lost 5 bases. Germline CDR1 MRHNA, CDR2 SNTAGT. The CDR3 is 16 amino acids.

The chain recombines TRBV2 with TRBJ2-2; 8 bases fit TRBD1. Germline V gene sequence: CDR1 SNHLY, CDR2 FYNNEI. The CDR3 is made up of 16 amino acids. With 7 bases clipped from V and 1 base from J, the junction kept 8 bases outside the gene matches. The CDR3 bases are TGTGCCAGCACCTTGGACAGGGAGAGGAACACCGGGGAGCTGTTTTTT. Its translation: CASTLDRERNTGELFF. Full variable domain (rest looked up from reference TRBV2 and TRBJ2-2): EPEVTQTPSHQVTQMGQEVILRCVPISNHLYFYWYRQILGQKVEFLVSFYNNEISEKSEIFDDQFSVERPDGSNFTLKIRSTKLEDSAMYFCASTLDRERNTGELFFGEGSRLTVL.

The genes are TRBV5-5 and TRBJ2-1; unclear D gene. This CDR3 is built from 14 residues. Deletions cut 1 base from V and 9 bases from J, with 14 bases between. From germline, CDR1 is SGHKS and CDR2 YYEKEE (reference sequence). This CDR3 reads CASSLNAALGEQFF. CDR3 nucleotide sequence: TGTGCCAGCAGCTTGAATGCGGCTTTAGGTGAGCAGTTCTTC.

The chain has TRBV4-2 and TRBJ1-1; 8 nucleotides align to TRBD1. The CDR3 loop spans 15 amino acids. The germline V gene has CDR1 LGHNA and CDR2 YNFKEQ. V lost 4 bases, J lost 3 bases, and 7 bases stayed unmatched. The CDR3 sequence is CASSPDRGRYTEAFF. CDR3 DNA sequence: TGTGCCAGCAGCCCAGACAGGGGCAGGTACACTGAAGCTTTCTTT.

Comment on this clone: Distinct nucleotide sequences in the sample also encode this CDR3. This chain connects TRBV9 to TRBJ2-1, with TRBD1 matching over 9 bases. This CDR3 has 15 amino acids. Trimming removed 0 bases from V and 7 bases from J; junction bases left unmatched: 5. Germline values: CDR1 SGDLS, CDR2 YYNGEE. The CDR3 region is CASSVGGQGGNEQFF. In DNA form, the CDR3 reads TGTGCCAGCAGCGTAGGGGGACAGGGAGGAAATGAGCAGTTCTTC. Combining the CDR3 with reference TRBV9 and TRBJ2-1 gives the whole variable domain DSGVTQTPKHLITATGQRVTLRCSPRSGDLSVYWYQQSLDQGLQFLIQYYNGEERAKGNILERFSAQQFPDLHSELNLSSLELGDSALYFCASSVGGQGGNEQFFGPGTRLTVL.

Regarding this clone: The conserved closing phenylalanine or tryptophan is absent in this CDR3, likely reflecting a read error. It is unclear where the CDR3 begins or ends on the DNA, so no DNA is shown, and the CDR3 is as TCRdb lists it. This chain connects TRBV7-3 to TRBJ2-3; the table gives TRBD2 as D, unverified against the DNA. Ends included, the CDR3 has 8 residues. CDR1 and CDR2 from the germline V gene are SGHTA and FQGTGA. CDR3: CASSLSRE.

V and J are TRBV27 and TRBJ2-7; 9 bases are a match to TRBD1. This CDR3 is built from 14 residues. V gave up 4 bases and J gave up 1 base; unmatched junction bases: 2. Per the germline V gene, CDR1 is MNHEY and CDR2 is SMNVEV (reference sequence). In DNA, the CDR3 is TGTGCCAGCAGTTACGGGACAGGGTCCTACGAGCAGTACTTC. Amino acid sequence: CASSYGTGSYEQYF.